This T cell receptor beta chain appears in the sequencing data of a study of cytotoxic CD8 clonotypes in ibrutinib-treated CLL. Study background: The study included roughly 10 relapsed/refractory and around 16 treatment-naive patients; under 18 had IGHV unmutated disease. Whole-study findings and limits: Public clonotypes were uncommon and contracted or stayed stable on treatment.

Investigators sourced approximately 2 micrograms of genomic DNA from cryopreserved PBMCs for TCR beta libraries. Clones were sequenced by immunoSEQ multiplex PCR, and TCRdb holds only the in-frame ones, with some missing. The table records approximately 200,000 clones, around 72% of them present only once. On this clone: What it recognizes is unknown.

Germline CDR1 reads SGHAT; CDR2 reads FQDESV (reference sequence). J gave up 1 base and V 7 bases, and 9 bases lay outside the gene matches. CDR3 length: 15 residues. The chain recombines TRBV11-1 with TRBJ2-7, with 8 bases identical to TRBD2. This clonotype was obtained from a human donor with chronic lymphocytic leukemia. The sample was PBMCs, taken after 24 months of ibrutinib treatment. The CDR3 bases are TGTGCCAGCACACCCAGCTTAGCGGGATCCTACGAGCAGTACTTC. It yields the protein CASTPSLAGSYEQYF.